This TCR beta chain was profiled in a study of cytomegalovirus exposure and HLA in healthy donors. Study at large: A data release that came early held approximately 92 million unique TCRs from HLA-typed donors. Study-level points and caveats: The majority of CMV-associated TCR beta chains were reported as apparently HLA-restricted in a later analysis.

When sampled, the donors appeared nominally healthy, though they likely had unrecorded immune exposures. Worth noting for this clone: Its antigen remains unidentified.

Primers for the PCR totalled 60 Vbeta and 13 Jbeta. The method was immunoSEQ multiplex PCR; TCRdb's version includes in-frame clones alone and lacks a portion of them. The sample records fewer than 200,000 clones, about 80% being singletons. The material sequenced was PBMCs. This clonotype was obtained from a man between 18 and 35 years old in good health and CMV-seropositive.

CDR3 sequence reads: CASSPPGLAGASSYNEQFF. The DNA for the CDR3 is TGTGCCAGCTCACCACCGGGACTAGCGGGGGCCAGCTCCTACAATGAGCAGTTCTTC. V usage is TRBV18 and J usage is TRBJ2-1; 14 nucleotides agree with TRBD2. Germline values: CDR1 KGHSH, CDR2 LQKENI. This CDR3 has 19 amino acids. After removal of 0 bases from V and 0 bases from J, the junction contained 4 bases not matched to a gene.